This T cell receptor (beta chain) was sequenced in a study of immune evolution from preneoplasia to lung adenocarcinoma. This table comes from immunoSEQ multiplex PCR, and its TCRdb copy is limited to in-frame clones, with some not included. In the table there are roughly 4,600 clones, approximately 86% of which are singletons. A remark on this clone: Its antigen is unidentified.

Patient tissue came from resections in Japan or China, 2014–2017. Histologic diagnosis was independently verified by two lung pathologists. Trimming took 0 bases from V and 1 from J, leaving 4 bases between them. The CDR3 contains 14 residues. Germline-derived CDR1 and CDR2 are LGHNA and YNFKEQ. Findings and limits, study-wide: Normal lung had highest clonality; later lesions appeared denser, more diverse. Top clone frequencies peaked in normal lung, apparently declining through invasive adenocarcinoma.

The sample comprised FFPE adjacent normal lung tissue. The chain combines TRBV4-2 with TRBJ1-5; D not certain. This sequence originates from a donor aged 70 or over with lung adenocarcinoma. CDR3 sequence: CASSQDLSNQPQHF. CDR3 bases: TGTGCCAGCAGCCAAGATCTCAGCAATCAGCCCCAGCATTTT.